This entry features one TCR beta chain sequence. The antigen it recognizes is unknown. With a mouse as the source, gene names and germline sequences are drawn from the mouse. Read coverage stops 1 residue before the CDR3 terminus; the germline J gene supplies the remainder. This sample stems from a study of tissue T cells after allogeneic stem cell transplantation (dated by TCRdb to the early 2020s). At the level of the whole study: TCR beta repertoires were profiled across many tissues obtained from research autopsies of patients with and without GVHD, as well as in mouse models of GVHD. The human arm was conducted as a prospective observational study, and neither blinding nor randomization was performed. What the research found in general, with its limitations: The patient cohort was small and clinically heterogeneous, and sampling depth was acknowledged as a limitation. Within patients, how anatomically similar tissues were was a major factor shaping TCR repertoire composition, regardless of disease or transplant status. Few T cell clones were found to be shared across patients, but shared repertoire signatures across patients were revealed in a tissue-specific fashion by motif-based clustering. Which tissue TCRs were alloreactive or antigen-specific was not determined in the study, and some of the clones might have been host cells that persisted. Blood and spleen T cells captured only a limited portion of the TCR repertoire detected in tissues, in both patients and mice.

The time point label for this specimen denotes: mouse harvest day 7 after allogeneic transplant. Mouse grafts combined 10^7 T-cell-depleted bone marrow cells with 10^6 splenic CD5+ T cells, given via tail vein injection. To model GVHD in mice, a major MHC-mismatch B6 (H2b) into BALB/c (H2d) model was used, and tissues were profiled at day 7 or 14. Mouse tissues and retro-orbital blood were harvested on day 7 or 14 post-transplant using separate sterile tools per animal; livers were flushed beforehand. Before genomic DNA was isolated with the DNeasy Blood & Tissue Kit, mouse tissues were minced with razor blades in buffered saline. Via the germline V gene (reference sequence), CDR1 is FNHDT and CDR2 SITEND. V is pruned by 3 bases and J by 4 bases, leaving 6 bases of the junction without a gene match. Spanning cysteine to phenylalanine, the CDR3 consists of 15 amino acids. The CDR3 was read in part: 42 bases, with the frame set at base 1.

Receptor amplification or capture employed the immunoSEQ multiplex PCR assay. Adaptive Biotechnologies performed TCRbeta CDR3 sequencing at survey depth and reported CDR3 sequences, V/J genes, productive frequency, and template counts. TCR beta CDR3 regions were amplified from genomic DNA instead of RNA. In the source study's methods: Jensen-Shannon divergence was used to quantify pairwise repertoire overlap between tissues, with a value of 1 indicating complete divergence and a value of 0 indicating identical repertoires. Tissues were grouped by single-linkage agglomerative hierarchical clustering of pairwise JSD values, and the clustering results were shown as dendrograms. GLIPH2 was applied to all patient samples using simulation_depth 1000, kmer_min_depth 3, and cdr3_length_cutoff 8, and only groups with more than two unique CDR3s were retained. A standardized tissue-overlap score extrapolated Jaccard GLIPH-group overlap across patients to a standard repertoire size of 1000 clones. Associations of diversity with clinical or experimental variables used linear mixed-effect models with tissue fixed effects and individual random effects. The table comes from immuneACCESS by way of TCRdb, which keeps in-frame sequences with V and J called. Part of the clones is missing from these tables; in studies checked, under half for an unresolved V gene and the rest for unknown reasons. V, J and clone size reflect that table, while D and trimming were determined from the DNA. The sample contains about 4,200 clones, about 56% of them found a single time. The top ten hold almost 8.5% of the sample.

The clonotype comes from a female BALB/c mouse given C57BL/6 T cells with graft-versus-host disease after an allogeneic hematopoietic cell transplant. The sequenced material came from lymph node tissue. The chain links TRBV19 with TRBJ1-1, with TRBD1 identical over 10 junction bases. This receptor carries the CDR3 CASSTWTGGITEVFF. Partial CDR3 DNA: TGTGCCAGCAGTACCTGGACAGGGGGGATCACAGAAGTCTTC.